The TCR beta chain under discussion was sequenced for a study of a mutant IDH1 vaccine in newly diagnosed glioma. The assay was immunoSEQ multiplex PCR, and TCRdb's table has in-frame clones only and misses some. The sample records roughly 70,000 clones, roughly 84% being singletons. Time point specified: week 11, during vaccination. Each dose delivered 300 ug of mutant IDH1 20-mer peptide subcutaneously with imiquimod. Comments on this clone: Its antigen is not identified.

CDR1 and CDR2 from the germline V gene are LNHDA and SQIVND (reference sequence). The CDR3 loop spans 15 amino acids. After removal of 3 bases from V and 1 base from J, the junction contained 3 bases not matched to a gene. The receptor was isolated from a woman aged 50 to 60 with glioma. The specimen was PBMCs, collected from a glioma patient whose treatment included an IDH1 peptide vaccine. The chain couples TRBV19 to TRBJ1-1, with 9 bases lining up with TRBD1. CDR3 bases: TGTGCCAGTAGTATGGACAGGGGCGAGAACACTGAAGCTTTCTTT. Translating gives CASSMDRGENTEAFF.